This TCR beta chain was sequenced during a study of monozygotic twins with cystic fibrosis. Study as a whole: Libraries were built from approximately 3 micrograms of fragmented DNA using about 16 PCR cycles.

As concerns this clone: Its specificity is not known.

Clones were read by immunoSEQ multiplex PCR, and TCRdb kept only the in-frame ones, dropping some. The table includes roughly 14,000 clones, approximately 92% detected once. Germline-derived CDR1 and CDR2 are MNHEY and SVGAGI. The trim removed 6 bases at V and 1 base at J, leaving 5 bases unmatched. This CDR3 is 14 amino acids long. Study-wide points: Median Simpson clonality of 0.0095 suggested naive T cells predominated. Monozygotic CF twin pairs shared significantly more nucleotide-identical clonotypes than unrelated CF individuals did. V usage most resembled the co-twin in 13 of 16 pairs.

The V and J genes are TRBV6-5 and TRBJ2-7, with 8 bases identical to TRBD2. Input material: blood. This TCR was sampled from a girl aged 2-9 years with cystic fibrosis. CDR3: CASRGASGSYEQYF. The CDR3 region has the DNA TGTGCCAGCAGAGGGGCTAGCGGGTCCTACGAGCAGTACTTC.